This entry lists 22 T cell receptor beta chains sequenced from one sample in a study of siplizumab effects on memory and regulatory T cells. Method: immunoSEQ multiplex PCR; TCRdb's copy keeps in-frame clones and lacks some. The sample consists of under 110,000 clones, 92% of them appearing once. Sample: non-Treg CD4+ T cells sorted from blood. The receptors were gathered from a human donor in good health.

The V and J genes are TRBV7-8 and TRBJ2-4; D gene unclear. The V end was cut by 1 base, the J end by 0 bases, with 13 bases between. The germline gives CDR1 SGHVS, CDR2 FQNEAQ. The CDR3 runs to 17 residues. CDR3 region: CASSLGSDTVAKNIQYF. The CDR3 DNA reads TGTGCCAGCAGCTTAGGGTCGGATACTGTAGCCAAAAACATTCAGTACTTC.

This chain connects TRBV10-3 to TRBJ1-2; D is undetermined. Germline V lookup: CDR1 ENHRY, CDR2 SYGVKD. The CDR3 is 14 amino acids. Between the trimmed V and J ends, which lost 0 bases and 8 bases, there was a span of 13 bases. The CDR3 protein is CAISESIQLGGYTF. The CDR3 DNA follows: TGTGCCATCAGTGAGTCGATCCAGTTAGGCGGCTACACCTTC.

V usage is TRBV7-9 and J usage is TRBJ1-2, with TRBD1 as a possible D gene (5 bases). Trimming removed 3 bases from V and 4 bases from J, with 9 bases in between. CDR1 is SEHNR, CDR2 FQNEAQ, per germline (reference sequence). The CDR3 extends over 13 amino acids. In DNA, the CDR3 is TGTGCCAGCAGCTTCGACAGTACCTATGGCTACACCTTC. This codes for CASSFDSTYGYTF.

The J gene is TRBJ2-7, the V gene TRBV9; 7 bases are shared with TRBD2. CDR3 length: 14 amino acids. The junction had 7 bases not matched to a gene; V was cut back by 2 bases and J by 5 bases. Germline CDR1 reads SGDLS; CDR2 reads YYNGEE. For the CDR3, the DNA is TGTGCCAGCAGCGTCGGACTAGGAGGGCACGAGCAGTACTTC. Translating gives CASSVGLGGHEQYF.

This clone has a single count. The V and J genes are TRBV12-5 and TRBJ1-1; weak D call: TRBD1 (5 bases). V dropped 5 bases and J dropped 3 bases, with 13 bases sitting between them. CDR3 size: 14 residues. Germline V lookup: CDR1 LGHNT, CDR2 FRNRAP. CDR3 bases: TGTGCTAGTGGTCCCCGTGGGGGAGACACTGAAGCTTTCTTT. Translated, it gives CASGPRGGDTEAFF.

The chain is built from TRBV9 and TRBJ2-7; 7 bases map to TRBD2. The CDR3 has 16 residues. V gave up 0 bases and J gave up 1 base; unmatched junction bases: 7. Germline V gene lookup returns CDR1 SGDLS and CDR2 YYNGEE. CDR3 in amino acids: CASSVGGLAASYEQYF. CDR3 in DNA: TGTGCCAGCAGCGTAGGTGGGCTAGCGGCTTCCTACGAGCAGTACTTC.

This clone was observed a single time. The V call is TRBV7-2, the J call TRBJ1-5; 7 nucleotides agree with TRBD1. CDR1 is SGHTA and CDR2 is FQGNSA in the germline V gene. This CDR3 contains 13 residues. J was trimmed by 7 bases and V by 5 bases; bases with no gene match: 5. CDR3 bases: TGTGCCAGCAGCCCTCAAGGGGGCCAGCCCCAGCATTTT. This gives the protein CASSPQGGQPQHF.

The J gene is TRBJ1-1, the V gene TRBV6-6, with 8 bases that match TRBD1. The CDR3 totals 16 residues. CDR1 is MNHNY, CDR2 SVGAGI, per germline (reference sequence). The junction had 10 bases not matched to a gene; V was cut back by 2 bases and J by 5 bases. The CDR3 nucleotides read TGTGCCAGCAGTTACGACAGAGACAGGGGAGGGACTGAAGCTTTCTTT. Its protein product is CASSYDRDRGGTEAFF.

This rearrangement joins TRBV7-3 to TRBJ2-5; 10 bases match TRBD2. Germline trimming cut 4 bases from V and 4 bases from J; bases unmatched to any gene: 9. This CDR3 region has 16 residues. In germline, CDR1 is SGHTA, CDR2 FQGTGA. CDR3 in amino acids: CASSSRASGSRETQYF. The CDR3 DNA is TGTGCCAGCAGCTCCCGTGCTAGCGGGAGTAGAGAGACCCAGTACTTC.

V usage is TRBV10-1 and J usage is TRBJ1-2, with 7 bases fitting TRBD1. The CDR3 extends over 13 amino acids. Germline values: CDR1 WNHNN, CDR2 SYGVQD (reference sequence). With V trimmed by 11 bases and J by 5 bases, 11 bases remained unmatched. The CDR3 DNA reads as TGCGCCGGCGGACAGGTAAGTGAGTATGGCTACACCTTC. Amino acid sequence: CAGGQVSEYGYTF.

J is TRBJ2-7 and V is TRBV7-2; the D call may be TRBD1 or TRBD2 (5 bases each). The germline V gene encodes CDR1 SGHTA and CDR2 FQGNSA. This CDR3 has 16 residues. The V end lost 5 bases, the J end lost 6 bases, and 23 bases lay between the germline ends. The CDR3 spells CASSPKVGALGLEQYF. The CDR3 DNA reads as TGTGCCAGCAGCCCAAAAGTAGGGGCACTAGGCCTCGAGCAGTACTTC.

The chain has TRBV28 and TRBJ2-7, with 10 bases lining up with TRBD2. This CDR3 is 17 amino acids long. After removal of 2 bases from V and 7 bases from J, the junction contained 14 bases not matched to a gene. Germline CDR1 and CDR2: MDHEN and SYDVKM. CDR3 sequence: CASSLTPASGRMREQYF. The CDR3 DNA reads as TGTGCCAGCAGTTTAACCCCCGCTAGCGGGAGAATGAGGGAGCAGTACTTC.

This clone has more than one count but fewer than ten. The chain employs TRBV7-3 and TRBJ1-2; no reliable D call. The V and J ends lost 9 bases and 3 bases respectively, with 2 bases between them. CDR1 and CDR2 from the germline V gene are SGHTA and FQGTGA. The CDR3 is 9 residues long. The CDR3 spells CARDYGYTF. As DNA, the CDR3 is TGTGCCAGGGACTATGGCTACACCTTC.

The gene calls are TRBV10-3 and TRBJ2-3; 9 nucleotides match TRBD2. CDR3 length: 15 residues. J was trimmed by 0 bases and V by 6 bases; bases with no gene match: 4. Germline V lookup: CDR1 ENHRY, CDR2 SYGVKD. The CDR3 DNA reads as TGTGCCATCAGCTCTAGCGGGATAAGCACAGATACGCAGTATTTT. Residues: CAISSSGISTDTQYF.

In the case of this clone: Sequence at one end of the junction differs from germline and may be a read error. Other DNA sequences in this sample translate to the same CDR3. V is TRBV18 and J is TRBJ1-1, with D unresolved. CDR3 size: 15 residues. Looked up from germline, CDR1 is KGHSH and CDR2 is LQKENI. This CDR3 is CASSRNEGANTEAFF. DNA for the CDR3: TGTGCCAGCTCACGTAATGAGGGAGCGAACACTGAAGCCTTCTTT.

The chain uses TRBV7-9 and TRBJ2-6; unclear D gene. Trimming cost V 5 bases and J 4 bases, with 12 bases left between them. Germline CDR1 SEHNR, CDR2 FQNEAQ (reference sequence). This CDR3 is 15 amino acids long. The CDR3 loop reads CASSPTWPGANVLTF. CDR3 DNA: TGTGCCAGCAGCCCCACCTGGCCAGGGGCCAACGTCCTGACTTTC.

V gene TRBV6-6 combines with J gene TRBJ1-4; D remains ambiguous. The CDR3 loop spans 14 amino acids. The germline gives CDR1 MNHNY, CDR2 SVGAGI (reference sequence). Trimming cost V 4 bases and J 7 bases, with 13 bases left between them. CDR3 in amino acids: CASSSRGGSEKLFF. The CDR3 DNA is TGTGCCAGCAGTTCCCGCGGCGGGTCTGAAAAACTGTTTTTT.

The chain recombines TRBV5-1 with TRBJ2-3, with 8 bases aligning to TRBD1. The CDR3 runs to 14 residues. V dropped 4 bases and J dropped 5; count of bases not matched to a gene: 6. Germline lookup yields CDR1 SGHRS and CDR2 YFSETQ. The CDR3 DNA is TGCGCCAGCAGCCACCGGACAGGGTTAGATACGCAGTATTTT. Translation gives CASSHRTGLDTQYF.

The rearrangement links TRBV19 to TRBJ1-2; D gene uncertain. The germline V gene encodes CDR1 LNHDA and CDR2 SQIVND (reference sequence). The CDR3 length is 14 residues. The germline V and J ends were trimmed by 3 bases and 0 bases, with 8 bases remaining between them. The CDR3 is CASSMGLPNYGYTF. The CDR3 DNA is TGTGCCAGTAGTATGGGCCTTCCTAACTATGGCTACACCTTC.

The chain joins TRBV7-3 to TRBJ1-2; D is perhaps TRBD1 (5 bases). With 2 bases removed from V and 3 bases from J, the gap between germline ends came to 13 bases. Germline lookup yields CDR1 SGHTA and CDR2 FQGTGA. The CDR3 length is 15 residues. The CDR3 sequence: CASSLRSGGDYGYTF. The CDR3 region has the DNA TGTGCCAGCAGCTTACGTAGCGGGGGAGACTATGGCTACACCTTC.

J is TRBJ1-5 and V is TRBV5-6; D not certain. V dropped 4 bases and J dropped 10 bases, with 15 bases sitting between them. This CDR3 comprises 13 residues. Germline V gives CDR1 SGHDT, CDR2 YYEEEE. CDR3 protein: CASSRGAGGPQHF. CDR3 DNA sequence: TGTGCCAGCAGCAGAGGCGCAGGCGGACCCCAGCATTTT. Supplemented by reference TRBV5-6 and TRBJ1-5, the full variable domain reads DAGVTQSPTHLIKTRGQQVTLRCSPKSGHDTVSWYQQALGQGPQFIFQYYEEEERQRGNFPDRFSGHQFPNYSSELNVNALLLGDSALYLCASSRGAGGPQHFGDGTRLSIL.

This CDR3 is CAWSVRTGALPQHF. CDR3 nucleotide sequence: TGTGCCTGGAGTGTACGGACAGGGGCCCTGCCCCAGCATTTT. The chain uses TRBV30 and TRBJ1-5; 9 nucleotides align to TRBD1. The CDR3 is 14 residues long. V lost 0 bases to trimming and J lost 9 bases; unmatched junction nucleotides: 6. The germline CDR1 and CDR2 sequences are GTSNPN and SVGIG (reference sequence).